This T cell receptor (beta chain) derives from a study of blood T cell repertoires in COVID-19. Assay: immunoSEQ multiplex PCR; the TCRdb copy retains only in-frame clones and omits some. The repertoire has fewer than 500,000 clones, 88% of them found once; the top ten carry more than 0.85%. The CDR3 is 14 residues long. From germline, CDR1 is SGHRS and CDR2 YFSETQ. V lost 1 base and J lost 5, with 12 bases in between. Recruits, aged roughly 18 to 89 years, lived in under 25 US areas. Clinical history as reported by participants underpinned cohort assignment. Sequenced material: PBMCs or T cells enriched from blood (not recorded which). This TCR derives from a woman between 25 and 40 years old with acute COVID-19. This chain links TRBV5-1 with TRBJ2-5; D perhaps matches TRBD1 (5 bases). The CDR3 DNA is TGCGCCAGCAGCTTGACCAGGGTAGAGGAGACCCAGTACTTC. It encodes CASSLTRVEETQYF.